The sequence of this TCR beta chain was determined in a study of blood T cell repertoires in COVID-19. About the research overall: PBMCs, B-cell-depleted T cells, or T cells were the source of the cDNA or gDNA that made up the material.

Germline values: CDR1 MNHEY, CDR2 SVGEGT. V lost 5 bases, J lost 2 bases, and 3 bases stayed unmatched. The length of the CDR3 is 15 residues. Original processing notes: Amplification with reference gene primers provided the estimates of nucleated cell counts. The assay was immunoSEQ multiplex PCR, and TCRdb's table has in-frame clones only and misses some. That table is the source of V, J and clone size, and D and trimming were worked out from the DNA. The table includes 100,000 to 150,000 clones, 84% detected once. This chain joins TRBV6-2 or TRBV6-3 and TRBJ1-5, with TRBD1 matching 10 bases. The sequenced sample was peripheral blood. The clonotype comes from a man aged 55 to 70 with acute or convalescent COVID-19. This CDR3 is CASSDRGRGNQPQHF. The CDR3 DNA reads as TGTGCCAGCAGTGACAGGGGGCGAGGCAATCAGCCCCAGCATTTT.